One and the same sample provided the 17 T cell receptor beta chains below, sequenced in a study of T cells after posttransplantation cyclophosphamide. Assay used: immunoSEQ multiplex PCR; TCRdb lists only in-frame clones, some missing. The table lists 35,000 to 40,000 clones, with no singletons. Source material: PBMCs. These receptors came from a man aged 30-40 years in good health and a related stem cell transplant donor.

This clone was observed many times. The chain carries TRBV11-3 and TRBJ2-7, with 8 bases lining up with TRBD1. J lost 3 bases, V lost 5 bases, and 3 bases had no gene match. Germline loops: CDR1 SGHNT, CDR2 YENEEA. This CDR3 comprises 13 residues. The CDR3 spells CASSAGQGYEQYF. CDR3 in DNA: TGTGCCAGCAGCGCTGGACAGGGCTACGAGCAGTACTTC.

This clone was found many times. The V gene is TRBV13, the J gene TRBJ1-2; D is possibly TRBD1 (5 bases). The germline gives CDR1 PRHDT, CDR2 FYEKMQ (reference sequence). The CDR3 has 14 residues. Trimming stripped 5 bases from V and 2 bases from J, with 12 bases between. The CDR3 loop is CASSPWGANYGYTF. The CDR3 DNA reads TGTGCCAGCAGCCCCTGGGGCGCAAACTATGGCTACACCTTC.

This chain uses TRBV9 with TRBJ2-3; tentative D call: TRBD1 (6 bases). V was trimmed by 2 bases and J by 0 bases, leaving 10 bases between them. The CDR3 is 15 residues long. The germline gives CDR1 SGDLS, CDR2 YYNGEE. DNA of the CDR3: TGTGCCAGCAGCGTTGGCGACAGGAGCACAGATACGCAGTATTTT. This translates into CASSVGDRSTDTQYF.

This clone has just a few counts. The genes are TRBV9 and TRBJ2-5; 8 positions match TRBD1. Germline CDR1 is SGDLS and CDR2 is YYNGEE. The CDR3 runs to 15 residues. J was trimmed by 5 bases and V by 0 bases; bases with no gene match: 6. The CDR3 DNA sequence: TGTGCCAGCAGCGTAGGGTACAGGGGGTGGGAGACCCAGTACTTC. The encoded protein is CASSVGYRGWETQYF.

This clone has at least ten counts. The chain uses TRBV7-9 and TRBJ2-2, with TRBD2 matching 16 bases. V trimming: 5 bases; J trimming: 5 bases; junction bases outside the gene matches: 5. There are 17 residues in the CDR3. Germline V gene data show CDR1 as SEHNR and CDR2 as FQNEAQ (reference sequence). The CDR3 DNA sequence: TGTGCCAGCAGCCCGGGACTAGCGGGGGGGCCAACCGGGGAGCTGTTTTTT. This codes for CASSPGLAGGPTGELFF.

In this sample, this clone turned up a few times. This CDR3 reads CASSRSGSGAADTQYF. The CDR3 DNA follows: TGTGCCAGCAGCCGGAGTGGTAGCGGGGCGGCAGATACGCAGTATTTT. The chain is built from TRBV7-9 and TRBJ2-3, with 8 bases lining up with TRBD2. V shed 5 bases and J 4 bases; nucleotides not matched to a gene: 11. The germline V gene encodes CDR1 SEHNR and CDR2 FQNEAQ (reference sequence). The CDR3 extends over 16 amino acids.

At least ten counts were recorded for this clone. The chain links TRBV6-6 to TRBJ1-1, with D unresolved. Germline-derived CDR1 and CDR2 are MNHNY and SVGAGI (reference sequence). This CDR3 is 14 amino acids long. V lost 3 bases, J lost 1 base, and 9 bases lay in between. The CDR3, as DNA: TGTGCCAGCAGTTATATGACAAGGAACACTGAAGCTTTCTTT. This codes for CASSYMTRNTEAFF.

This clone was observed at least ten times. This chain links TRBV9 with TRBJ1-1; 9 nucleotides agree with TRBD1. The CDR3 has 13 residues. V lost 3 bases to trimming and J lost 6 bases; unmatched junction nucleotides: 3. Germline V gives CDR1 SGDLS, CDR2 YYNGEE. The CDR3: CASSARQGAEAFF. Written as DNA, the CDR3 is TGTGCCAGCAGCGCCCGACAGGGGGCTGAAGCTTTCTTT.

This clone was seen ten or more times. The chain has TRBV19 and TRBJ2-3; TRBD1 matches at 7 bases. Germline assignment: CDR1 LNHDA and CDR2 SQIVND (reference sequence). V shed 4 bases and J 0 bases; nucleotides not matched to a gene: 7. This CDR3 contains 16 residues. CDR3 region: CASSKKKGASTDTQYF. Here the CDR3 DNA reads TGTGCCAGTAGTAAAAAAAAGGGGGCTAGCACAGATACGCAGTATTTT.

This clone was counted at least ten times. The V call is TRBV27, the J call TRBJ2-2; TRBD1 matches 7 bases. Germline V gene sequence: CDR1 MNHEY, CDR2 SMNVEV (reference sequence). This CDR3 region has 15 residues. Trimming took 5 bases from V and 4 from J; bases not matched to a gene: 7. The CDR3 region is CASSPPTGFTGELFF. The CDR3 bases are TGTGCCAGCAGTCCCCCGACAGGGTTCACCGGGGAGCTGTTTTTT.

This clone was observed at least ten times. CDR3 region: CASSYETGVGSYNEQFF. The CDR3 bases are TGTGCCAGCAGCTATGAGACAGGAGTGGGGTCCTACAATGAGCAGTTCTTC. The genes are TRBV12-3 or TRBV12-4 and TRBJ2-1; possible D gene TRBD1, 6 bases. Trimming stripped 6 bases from V and 1 base from J, with 19 bases between. The CDR3 has 17 residues.

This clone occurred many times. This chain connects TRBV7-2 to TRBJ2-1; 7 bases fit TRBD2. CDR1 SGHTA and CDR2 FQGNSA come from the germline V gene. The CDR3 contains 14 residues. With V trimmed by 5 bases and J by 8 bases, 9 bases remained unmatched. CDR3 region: CASSAGGYRHEQFF. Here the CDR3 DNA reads TGTGCCAGCAGCGCCGGGGGGTATCGCCATGAGCAGTTCTTC.

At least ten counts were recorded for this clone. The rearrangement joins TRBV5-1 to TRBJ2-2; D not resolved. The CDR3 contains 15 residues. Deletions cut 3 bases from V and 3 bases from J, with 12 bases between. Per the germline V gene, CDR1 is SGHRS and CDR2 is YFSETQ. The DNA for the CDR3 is TGCGCCAGCAGCTCATCTCGGCAGGACACCGGGGAGCTGTTTTTT. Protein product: CASSSSRQDTGELFF.

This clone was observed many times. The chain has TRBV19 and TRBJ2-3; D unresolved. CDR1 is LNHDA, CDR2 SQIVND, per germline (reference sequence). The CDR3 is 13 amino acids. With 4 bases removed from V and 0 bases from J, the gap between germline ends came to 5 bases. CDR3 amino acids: CASSNRSTDTQYF. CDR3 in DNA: TGTGCCAGTAGTAACAGAAGCACAGATACGCAGTATTTT.

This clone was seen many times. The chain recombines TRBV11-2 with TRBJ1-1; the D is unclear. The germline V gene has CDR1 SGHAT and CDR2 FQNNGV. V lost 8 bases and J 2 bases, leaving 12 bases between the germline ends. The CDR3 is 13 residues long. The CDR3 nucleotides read TGTGCCAGCCGCTCAAAGCCTAACACTGAAGCTTTCTTT. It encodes CASRSKPNTEAFF.

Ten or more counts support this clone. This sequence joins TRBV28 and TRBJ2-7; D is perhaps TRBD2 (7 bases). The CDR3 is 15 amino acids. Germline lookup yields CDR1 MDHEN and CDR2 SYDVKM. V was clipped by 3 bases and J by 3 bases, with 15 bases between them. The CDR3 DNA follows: TGTGCCAGCAGTTTGGGGGGGCAGGGTATCTACGAGCAGTACTTC. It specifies CASSLGGQGIYEQYF.

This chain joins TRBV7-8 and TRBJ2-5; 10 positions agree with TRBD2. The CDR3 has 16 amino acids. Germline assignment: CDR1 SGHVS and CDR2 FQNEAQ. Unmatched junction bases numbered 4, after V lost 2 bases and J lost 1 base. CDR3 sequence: CASSLIAGGLQETQYF. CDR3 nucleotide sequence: TGTGCCAGCAGCTTAATAGCGGGGGGACTCCAAGAGACCCAGTACTTC. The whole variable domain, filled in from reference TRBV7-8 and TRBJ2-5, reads GAGVSQSPRYKVAKRGQDVALRCDPISGHVSLFWYQQALGQGPEFLTYFQNEAQLDKSGLPSDRFFAERPEGSVSTLKIQRTQQEDSAVYLCASSLIAGGLQETQYFGPGTRLLVL.